What follows are 27 T cell receptor beta chains derived from one specimen sequenced in a study of PD-1 blockade in mismatch repair-deficient tumors. Profiled with immunoSEQ multiplex PCR; TCRdb holds only in-frame clones, not every one. Among 77,000 or so clones, approximately 78% were seen once, and the ten largest hold approximately 5%. Sequenced here: peripheral blood, sampled 44 weeks after starting pembrolizumab. The receptors stem from an adult with mismatch repair-deficient cancer.

This clone has only one observation. The chain couples TRBV9 to TRBJ2-1; TRBD2 is a possible D gene (5 bases). Trimming removed 3 bases at V and 6 bases at J, with 19 bases between. Germline values: CDR1 SGDLS, CDR2 YYNGEE. There are 16 residues in the CDR3. CDR3 DNA: TGTGCCAGCAGCGCAACTTTGAGGGTAGCGAGCAATGAGCAGTTCTTC. Its translation: CASSATLRVASNEQFF.

The chain links TRBV9 to TRBJ1-2; the D is unclear. This CDR3 contains 12 residues. The germline V gene encodes CDR1 SGDLS and CDR2 YYNGEE. The V gene lost 6 bases and the J gene lost 2 bases, with 8 bases spanning the gap. DNA of the CDR3: TGTGCCAGCACCAAGGACAACTATGGCTACACCTTC. Encoded protein: CASTKDNYGYTF. The full variable domain, in which reference TRBV9 and TRBJ1-2 provide the parts outside the CDR3, is DSGVTQTPKHLITATGQRVTLRCSPRSGDLSVYWYQQSLDQGLQFLIQYYNGEERAKGNILERFSAQQFPDLHSELNLSSLELGDSALYFCASTKDNYGYTFGSGTRLTVV.

The rearrangement links TRBV6-6 to TRBJ2-7, with D possibly called TRBD1 or TRBD2 (6 bases each). Trimming shortened V by 2 bases and J by 3 bases, and 11 bases separated the two germline ends. Germline lookup yields CDR1 MNHNY and CDR2 SVGAGI (reference sequence). CDR3 length equals 14 residues. The CDR3 DNA follows: TGTGCCAGCAGTTACGGCGGGACATTCTACGAGCAGTACTTC. It yields the protein CASSYGGTFYEQYF.

This rearrangement joins TRBV7-2 to TRBJ2-4; no definite D call. Germline-derived CDR1 and CDR2 are SGHTA and FQGNSA. V lost 3 bases, J lost 5 bases, and 5 bases lay in between. This CDR3 contains 12 residues. The CDR3 DNA sequence: TGTGCCAGCAGCTTCTCGGAAAACATTCAGTACTTC. Its protein product is CASSFSENIQYF.

This chain connects TRBV30 to TRBJ1-1; D call uncertain. Germline V gives CDR1 GTSNPN, CDR2 SVGIG (reference sequence). The CDR3 is made up of 12 amino acids. Trimming took 3 bases from V and 10 from J, leaving 15 bases between them. The CDR3 DNA sequence: TGTGCCTGGAGATCGACTCACGAGCGAGCTTTCTTT. Residues: CAWRSTHERAFF.

The CDR3 sequence: CASSLLGYSVSYEQYF. CDR3 DNA sequence: TGTGCCAGCAGCTTGCTCGGATACTCCGTTTCCTACGAGCAGTACTTC. The chain uses TRBV5-8 and TRBJ2-7; D is uncertain. Germline V lookup: CDR1 SGHTS, CDR2 YDEGEE. The V end was cut by 1 base, the J end by 1 base, with 15 bases between. The CDR3 sequence is 16 residues long.

The chain employs TRBV12-5 and TRBJ1-3; no firm D call. V was cut by 4 bases and J by 2 bases, with 0 bases left in between. The germline CDR1 and CDR2 sequences are LGHNT and FRNRAP. The CDR3 length is 11 residues. The CDR3 bases are TGTGCTAGTGGTTCTGGAAACACCATATATTTT. It codes for CASGSGNTIYF.

This clone was counted only a few times. This chain connects TRBV20-1 to TRBJ2-3, with D unresolved. The V gene's germline CDR1 is DFQATT and CDR2 SNEGSKA (reference sequence). This CDR3 has 11 residues. V lost 7 bases and J 4 bases, leaving 9 bases between the germline ends. The CDR3 sequence: CSGANPDTQYF. CDR3 DNA sequence: TGCAGTGGCGCGAATCCAGATACGCAGTATTTT.

The rearrangement uses TRBV15 and TRBJ1-1, with D possibly matching TRBD1 (5 bases). Germline V gene data show CDR1 as LNHNV and CDR2 as YYDKDF (reference sequence). Trimming removed 0 bases at V and 5 bases at J, with 10 bases between. The CDR3 extends over 14 amino acids. The CDR3, as DNA: TGTGCCACCAGCAGAGATGTGGGGGGAACTGAAGCTTTCTTT. It encodes CATSRDVGGTEAFF.

V gene TRBV15 combines with J gene TRBJ2-7; no firm D call. Trimming removed 0 bases from V and 6 bases from J, with 6 bases in between. The CDR3 has 12 residues. Germline V gene lookup returns CDR1 LNHNV and CDR2 YYDKDF (reference sequence). In nucleotides, the CDR3 is TGTGCCACCAGCAGAGATAAGCGCGAGCAGTACTTC. Encoded protein: CATSRDKREQYF.

The gene calls are TRBV25-1 and TRBJ2-3; no reliable D call. V was shortened by 1 base and J by 0 bases, with 11 bases between the two germline ends. The CDR3 consists of 16 residues. The germline CDR1 and CDR2 sequences are MGHDK and SYGVNS. The CDR3 here is CASSEFGSLSTDTQYF. CDR3 DNA sequence: TGTGCCAGCAGTGAATTCGGCAGCCTTAGCACAGATACGCAGTATTTT.

The rearrangement uses TRBV25-1 and TRBJ2-7; D unresolved. The CDR3 covers 12 residues. V was pared by 7 bases and J by 0 bases, with 7 bases between. Germline values: CDR1 MGHDK, CDR2 SYGVNS. This chain's CDR3 is CASIGYSYEQYF. Here the CDR3 DNA reads TGTGCCAGCATCGGCTACTCCTACGAGCAGTACTTC.

The chain has TRBV30 and TRBJ2-2; 7 nucleotides line up with TRBD1. After removal of 2 bases from V and 6 bases from J, the junction contained 12 bases not matched to a gene. Germline-derived CDR1 and CDR2 are GTSNPN and SVGIG (reference sequence). This CDR3 comprises 16 residues. CDR3 bases: TGTGCCTGGAGTCCATTCGGCAGGGGGATACCCGGGGAGCTGTTTTTT. Its protein product is CAWSPFGRGIPGELFF. The complete variable domain, with remaining parts taken from reference TRBV30 and TRBJ2-2, reads SQTIHQWPATLVQPVGSPLSLECTVEGTSNPNLYWYRQAAGRGLQLLFYSVGIGQISSEVPQNLSASRPQDRQFILSSKKLLLSDSGFYLCAWSPFGRGIPGELFFGEGSRLTVL.

The chain employs TRBV5-8 and TRBJ1-1; a weak D match, TRBD1 (6 bases). The germline V and J ends were trimmed by 1 base and 0 bases, with 10 bases remaining between them. Germline V gene data show CDR1 as SGHTS and CDR2 as YDEGEE. The CDR3 has 15 residues. The CDR3 DNA follows: TGTGCCAGCAGCTTGTCGTGGACAGTGAACACTGAAGCTTTCTTT. Translation: CASSLSWTVNTEAFF.

The chain has TRBV11-2 and TRBJ2-1; 7 positions agree with TRBD1. Germline CDR1 and CDR2: SGHAT and FQNNGV. The junction had 4 bases not matched to a gene; V was cut back by 5 bases and J by 0 bases. This CDR3 is 15 amino acids long. The CDR3 spells CASSPRQGSYNEQFF. As DNA, the CDR3 is TGTGCCAGCAGCCCCCGACAGGGCTCCTACAATGAGCAGTTCTTC.

The chain has TRBV9 and TRBJ2-6; D is unclear. There are 14 residues in the CDR3. Germline lookup yields CDR1 SGDLS and CDR2 YYNGEE. The germline V and J ends were trimmed by 3 bases and 0 bases, with 4 bases remaining between them. In nucleotides, the CDR3 is TGTGCCAGCAGCGAGCCCTCTGGGGCCAACGTCCTGACTTTC. It codes for CASSEPSGANVLTF.

This chain links TRBV6-5 with TRBJ2-7; D possibly corresponds to TRBD2 (5 bases). V was trimmed by 0 bases and J by 2 bases, leaving 5 bases between them. The CDR3 length is 13 residues. Germline V gene sequence: CDR1 MNHEY, CDR2 SVGAGI. The CDR3 reads CASSYSGAYEQYF. The CDR3 DNA sequence: TGTGCCAGCAGTTACTCCGGGGCCTACGAGCAGTACTTC.

Comment on this clone: Different DNA sequences within this sample yield the same CDR3. The chain is built from TRBV7-2 and TRBJ2-7, with 8 nucleotides matching TRBD2. In germline, CDR1 is SGHTA, CDR2 FQGNSA. The CDR3 spans 13 residues. V was clipped by 9 bases and J by 0 bases; unmatched bases: 4. CDR3 DNA: TGTGCCAGTAGGAGCGGGAGCTCCTACGAGCAGTACTTC. Amino acid sequence: CASRSGSSYEQYF.

The V call is TRBV13, the J call TRBJ1-2; possibly TRBD1 for D (5 bases). The CDR3 spans 15 residues. Germline CDR1 PRHDT, CDR2 FYEKMQ (reference sequence). The V end was cut by 0 bases, the J end by 3 bases, with 11 bases between. In DNA, the CDR3 is TGTGCCAGCAGCTTAGGCTGGGGGACTTACTATGGCTACACCTTC. The encoded protein is CASSLGWGTYYGYTF.

The chain combines TRBV19 with TRBJ2-1; the match to TRBD2 covers 14 bases. V was pared by 5 bases and J by 1 base, with 4 bases of the junction left unmatched. The germline V gene has CDR1 LNHDA and CDR2 SQIVND (reference sequence). The CDR3 has 17 residues. The CDR3 region is CASSVGLAGGSYNEQFF. In DNA form, the CDR3 reads TGTGCCAGTAGTGTCGGACTAGCGGGAGGTTCCTACAATGAGCAGTTCTTC.

The chain combines TRBV11-3 with TRBJ2-1, with D unclear. The CDR3 loop spans 13 amino acids. Germline V lookup: CDR1 SGHNT, CDR2 YENEEA. V lost 3 bases and J 4 bases, leaving 7 bases between the germline ends. The CDR3: CASSFGPYNEQFF. In DNA, the CDR3 is TGTGCCAGCAGCTTCGGACCTTACAATGAGCAGTTCTTC.

The chain joins TRBV12-5 to TRBJ2-7, with D possibly TRBD1 on 5 matching bases. Trimming shortened V by 1 base and J by 5 bases, and 6 bases separated the two germline ends. Germline CDR1 LGHNT, CDR2 FRNRAP. The CDR3 runs 12 residues. The CDR3, as DNA: TGTGCTAGTGGTTTGGGGGGCGACGAGCAGTACTTC. Protein product: CASGLGGDEQYF.

The chain combines TRBV9 with TRBJ2-2, with 12 bases matching TRBD2. Trimming took 0 bases from V and 2 from J; bases not matched to a gene: 8. Germline lookup yields CDR1 SGDLS and CDR2 YYNGEE. The CDR3 is 19 residues long. CDR3 loop: CASSVEMLAGGFNTGELFF. The CDR3 coding sequence is TGTGCCAGCAGCGTAGAGATGCTAGCGGGAGGGTTTAACACCGGGGAGCTGTTTTTT.

CDR3 DNA sequence: TGTGCCAGCAGCAGAGCAGCCTCTGGGGCCAACGTCCTGACTTTC. Its protein is CASSRAASGANVLTF. V gene TRBV2 combines with J gene TRBJ2-6; no clear D gene. The CDR3 sequence is 15 residues long. The V and J ends lost 6 bases and 0 bases respectively, with 9 bases between them. Germline CDR1 SNHLY, CDR2 FYNNEI.

This chain links TRBV10-3 with TRBJ2-6, with D perhaps TRBD1 or TRBD2 (6 bases each). Germline V gene lookup returns CDR1 ENHRY and CDR2 SYGVKD. The ends were cut back, 2 bases at V and 0 bases at J, with 14 bases in the middle. The length of the CDR3 is 18 residues. CDR3 DNA: TGTGCCATCAGTGAGCGGGGGACATCCTACTCTGGGGCCAACGTCCTGACTTTC. The encoded protein is CAISERGTSYSGANVLTF.

The chain has TRBV6-1 and TRBJ1-5; D is unclear. Germline V lookup: CDR1 MNHNS, CDR2 SASEGT. V gave up 5 bases and J gave up 1 base, with 9 bases separating them. This CDR3 is 14 amino acids long. The CDR3 DNA is TGTGCCAGCAGTCCCGCCCCCAGCAATCAGCCCCAGCATTTT. Residues: CASSPAPSNQPQHF.

This chain links TRBV7-2 with TRBJ1-1; TRBD1 matches at 10 bases. The V gene end was trimmed by 4 bases and the J gene end by 1 base; junction bases not matched to a gene: 3. Germline values: CDR1 SGHTA, CDR2 FQGNSA. The CDR3 is 15 residues long. In DNA form, the CDR3 reads TGTGCCAGCAGCTCCGACAGGGGGCGGAACACTGAAGCTTTCTTT. Protein sequence: CASSSDRGRNTEAFF. The full variable domain, in which reference TRBV7-2 and TRBJ1-1 provide the parts outside the CDR3, is GAGVSQSPSNKVTEKGKDVELRCDPISGHTALYWYRQSLGQGLEFLIYFQGNSAPDKSGLPSDRFSAERTGGSVSTLTIQRTQQEDSAVYLCASSSDRGRNTEAFFGQGTRLTVV.